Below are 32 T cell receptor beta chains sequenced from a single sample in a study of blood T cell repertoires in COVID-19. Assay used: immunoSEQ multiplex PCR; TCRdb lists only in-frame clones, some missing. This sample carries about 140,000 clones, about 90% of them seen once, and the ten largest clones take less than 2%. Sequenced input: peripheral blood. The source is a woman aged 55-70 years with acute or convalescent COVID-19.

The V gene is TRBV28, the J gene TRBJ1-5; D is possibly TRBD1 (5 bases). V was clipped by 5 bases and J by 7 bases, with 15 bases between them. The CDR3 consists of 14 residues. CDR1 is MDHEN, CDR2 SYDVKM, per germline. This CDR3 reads CASSQSLRGQPQHF. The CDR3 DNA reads TGTGCCAGCAGTCAAAGCCTCCGGGGGCAGCCCCAGCATTTT. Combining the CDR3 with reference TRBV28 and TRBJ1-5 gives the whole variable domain DVKVTQSSRYLVKRTGEKVFLECVQDMDHENMFWYRQDPGLGLRLIYFSYDVKMKEKGDIPEGYSVSREKKERFSLILESASTNQTSMYLCASSQSLRGQPQHFGDGTRLSIL.

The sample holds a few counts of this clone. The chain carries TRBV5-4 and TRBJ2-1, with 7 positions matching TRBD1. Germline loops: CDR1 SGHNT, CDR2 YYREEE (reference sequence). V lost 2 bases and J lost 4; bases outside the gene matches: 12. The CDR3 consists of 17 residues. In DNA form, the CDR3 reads TGTGCCAGCAGCTTATTCACCGGGACAGCCCTTTACAATGAGCAGTTCTTC. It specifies CASSLFTGTALYNEQFF.

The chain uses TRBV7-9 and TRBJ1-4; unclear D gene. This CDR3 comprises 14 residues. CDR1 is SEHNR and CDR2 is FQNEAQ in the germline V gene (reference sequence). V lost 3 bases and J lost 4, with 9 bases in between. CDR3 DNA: TGTGCCAGCAGCTTGGCGGGCCTTAATGAAAAACTGTTTTTT. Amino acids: CASSLAGLNEKLFF.

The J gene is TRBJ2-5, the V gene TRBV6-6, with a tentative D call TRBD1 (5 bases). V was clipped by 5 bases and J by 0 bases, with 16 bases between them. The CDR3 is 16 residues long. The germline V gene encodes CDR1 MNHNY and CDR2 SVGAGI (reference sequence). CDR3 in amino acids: CASSRQTRSYQETQYF. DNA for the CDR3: TGTGCCAGCAGTCGACAGACACGCTCGTACCAAGAGACCCAGTACTTC.

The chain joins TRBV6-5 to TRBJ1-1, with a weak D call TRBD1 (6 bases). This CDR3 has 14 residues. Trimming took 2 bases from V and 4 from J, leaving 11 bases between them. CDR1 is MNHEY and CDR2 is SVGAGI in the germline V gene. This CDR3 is CASSYGGRVTEAFF. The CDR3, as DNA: TGTGCCAGCAGTTACGGGGGCCGGGTCACTGAAGCTTTCTTT.

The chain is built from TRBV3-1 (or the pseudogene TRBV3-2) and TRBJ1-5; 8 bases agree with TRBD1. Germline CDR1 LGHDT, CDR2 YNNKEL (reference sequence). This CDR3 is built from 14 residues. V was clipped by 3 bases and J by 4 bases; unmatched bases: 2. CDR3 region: CASSHQGANQPQHF. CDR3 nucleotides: TGTGCCAGCAGCCATCAGGGGGCGAATCAGCCCCAGCATTTT.

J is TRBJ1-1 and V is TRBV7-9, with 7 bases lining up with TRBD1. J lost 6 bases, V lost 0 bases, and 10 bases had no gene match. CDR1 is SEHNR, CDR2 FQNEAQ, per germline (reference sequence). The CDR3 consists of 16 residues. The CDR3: CASSLALGQRVAEAFF. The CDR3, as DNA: TGTGCCAGCAGCTTAGCCCTGGGACAGCGGGTTGCTGAAGCTTTCTTT.

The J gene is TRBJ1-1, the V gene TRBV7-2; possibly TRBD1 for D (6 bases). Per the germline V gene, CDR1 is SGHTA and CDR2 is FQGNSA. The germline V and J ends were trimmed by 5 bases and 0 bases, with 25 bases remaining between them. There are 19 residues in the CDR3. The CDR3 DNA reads TGTGCCAGCAGCCCACCATACAGGGTGGGAGTCGCCATGAACACTGAAGCTTTCTTT. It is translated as CASSPPYRVGVAMNTEAFF.

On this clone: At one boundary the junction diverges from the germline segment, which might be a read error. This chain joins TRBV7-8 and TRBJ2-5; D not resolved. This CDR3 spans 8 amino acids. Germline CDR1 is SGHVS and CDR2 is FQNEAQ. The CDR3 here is CASSSEDF. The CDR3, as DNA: TGTGCCAGCAGCTCTGAGGACTTC.

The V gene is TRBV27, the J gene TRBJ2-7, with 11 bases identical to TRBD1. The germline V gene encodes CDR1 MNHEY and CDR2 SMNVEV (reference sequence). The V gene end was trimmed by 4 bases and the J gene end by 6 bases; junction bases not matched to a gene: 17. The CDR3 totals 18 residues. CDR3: CASSSFPGQGGVSGEQYF. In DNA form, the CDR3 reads TGTGCCAGCAGTTCGTTTCCGGGACAGGGGGGTGTATCAGGCGAGCAGTACTTC.

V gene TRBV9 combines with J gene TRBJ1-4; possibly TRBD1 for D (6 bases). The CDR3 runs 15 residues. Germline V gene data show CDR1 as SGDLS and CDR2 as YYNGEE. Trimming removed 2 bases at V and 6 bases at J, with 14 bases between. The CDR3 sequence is CASSVLDSGDEKLFF. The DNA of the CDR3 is TGTGCCAGCAGCGTGTTGGACAGTGGGGATGAAAAACTGTTTTTT.

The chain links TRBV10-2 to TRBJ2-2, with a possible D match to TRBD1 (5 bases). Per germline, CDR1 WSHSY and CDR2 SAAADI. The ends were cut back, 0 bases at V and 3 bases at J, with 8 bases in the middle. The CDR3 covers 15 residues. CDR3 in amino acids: CASSESPGHTGELFF. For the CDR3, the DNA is TGCGCCAGCAGTGAGTCTCCAGGGCACACCGGGGAGCTGTTTTTT.

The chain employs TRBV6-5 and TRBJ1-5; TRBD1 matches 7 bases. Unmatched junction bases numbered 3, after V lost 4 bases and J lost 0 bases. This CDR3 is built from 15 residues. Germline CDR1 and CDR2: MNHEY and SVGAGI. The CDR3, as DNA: TGTGCCAGCAGTTCGACAGGGTATAGCAATCAGCCCCAGCATTTT. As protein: CASSSTGYSNQPQHF.

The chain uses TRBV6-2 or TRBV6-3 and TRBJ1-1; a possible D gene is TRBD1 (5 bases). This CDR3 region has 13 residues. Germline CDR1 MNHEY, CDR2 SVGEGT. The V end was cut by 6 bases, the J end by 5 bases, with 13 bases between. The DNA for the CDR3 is TGTGCCAGCAGCACCCAGGGAAGTACTGAAGCTTTCTTT. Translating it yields CASSTQGSTEAFF.

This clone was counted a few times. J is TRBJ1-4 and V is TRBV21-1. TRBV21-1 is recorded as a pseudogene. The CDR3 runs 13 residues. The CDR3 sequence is CASKEGYPEKLFF. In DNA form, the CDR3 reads TGTGCCAGCAAGGAGGGGTATCCTGAAAAACTGTTTTTT.

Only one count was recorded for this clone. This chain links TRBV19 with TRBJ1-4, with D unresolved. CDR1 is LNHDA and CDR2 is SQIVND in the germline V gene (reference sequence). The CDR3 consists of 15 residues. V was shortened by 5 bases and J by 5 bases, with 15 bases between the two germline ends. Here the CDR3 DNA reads TGTGCCAGTAGTCCGATGTCAGCGACGAATGAAAAACTGTTTTTT. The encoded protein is CASSPMSATNEKLFF. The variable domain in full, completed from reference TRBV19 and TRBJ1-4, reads DGGITQSPKYLFRKEGQNVTLSCEQNLNHDAMYWYRQDPGQGLRLIYYSQIVNDFQKGDIAEGYSVSREKKESFPLTVTSAQKNPTAFYLCASSPMSATNEKLFFGSGTQLSVL.

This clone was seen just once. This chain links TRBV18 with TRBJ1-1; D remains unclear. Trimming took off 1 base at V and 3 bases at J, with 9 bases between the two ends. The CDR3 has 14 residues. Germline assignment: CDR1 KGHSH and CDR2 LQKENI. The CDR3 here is CASSPRQVDTEAFF. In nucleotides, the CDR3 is TGTGCCAGCTCACCACGCCAGGTTGACACTGAAGCTTTCTTT.

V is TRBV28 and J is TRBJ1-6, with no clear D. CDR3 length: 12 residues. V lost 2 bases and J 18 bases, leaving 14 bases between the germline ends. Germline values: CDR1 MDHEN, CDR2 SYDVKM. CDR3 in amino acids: CASSLASRQAHF. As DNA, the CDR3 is TGTGCCAGCAGTTTAGCATCCAGGCAGGCCCACTTT. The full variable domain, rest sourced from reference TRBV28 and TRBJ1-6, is DVKVTQSSRYLVKRTGEKVFLECVQDMDHENMFWYRQDPGLGLRLIYFSYDVKMKEKGDIPEGYSVSREKKERFSLILESASTNQTSMYLCASSLASRQAHFGNGTRLTVT.

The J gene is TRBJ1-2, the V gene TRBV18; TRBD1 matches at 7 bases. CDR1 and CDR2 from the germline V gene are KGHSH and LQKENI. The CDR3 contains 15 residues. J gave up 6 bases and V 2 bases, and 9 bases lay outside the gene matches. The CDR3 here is CASSPGRGQIDGYTF. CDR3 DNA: TGTGCCAGCTCACCAGGGCGGGGACAGATTGATGGCTACACCTTC. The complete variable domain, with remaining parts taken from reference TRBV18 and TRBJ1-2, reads NAGVMQNPRHLVRRRGQEARLRCSPMKGHSHVYWYRQLPEEGLKFMVYLQKENIIDESGMPKERFSAEFPKEGPSILRIQQVVRGDSAAYFCASSPGRGQIDGYTFGSGTRLTVV.

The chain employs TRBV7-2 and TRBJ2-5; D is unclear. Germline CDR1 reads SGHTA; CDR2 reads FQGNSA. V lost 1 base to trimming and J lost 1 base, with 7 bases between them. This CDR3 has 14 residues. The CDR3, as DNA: TGTGCCAGCAGCTTAGTTGGCGGCCAAGAGACCCAGTACTTC. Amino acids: CASSLVGGQETQYF.

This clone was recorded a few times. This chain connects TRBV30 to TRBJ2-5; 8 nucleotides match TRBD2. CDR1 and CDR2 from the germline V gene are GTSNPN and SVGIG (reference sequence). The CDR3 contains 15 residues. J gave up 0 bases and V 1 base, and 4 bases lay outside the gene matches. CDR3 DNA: TGTGCCTGGAGTGGGTCTAGCGGGTACCAAGAGACCCAGTACTTC. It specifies CAWSGSSGYQETQYF.

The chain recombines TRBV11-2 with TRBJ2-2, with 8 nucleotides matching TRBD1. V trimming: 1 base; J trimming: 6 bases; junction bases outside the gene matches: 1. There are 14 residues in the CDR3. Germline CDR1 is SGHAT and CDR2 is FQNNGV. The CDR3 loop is CASSLVTGAGELFF. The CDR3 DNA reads TGTGCCAGCAGCTTAGTGACAGGGGCCGGGGAGCTGTTTTTT.

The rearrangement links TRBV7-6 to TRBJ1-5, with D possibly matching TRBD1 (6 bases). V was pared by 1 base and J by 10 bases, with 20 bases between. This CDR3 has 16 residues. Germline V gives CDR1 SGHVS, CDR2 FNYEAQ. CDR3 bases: TGTGCCAGCAGCTTAGTTGGAGGGGGTTCGGGGGGACCCCAGCATTTT. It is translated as CASSLVGGGSGGPQHF.

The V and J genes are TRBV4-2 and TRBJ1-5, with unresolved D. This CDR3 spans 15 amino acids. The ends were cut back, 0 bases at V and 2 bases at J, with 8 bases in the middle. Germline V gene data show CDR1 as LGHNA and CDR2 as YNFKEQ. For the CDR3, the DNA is TGTGCCAGCAGCCAAGAGCGGGGTGGCAATCAGCCCCAGCATTTT. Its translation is CASSQERGGNQPQHF.

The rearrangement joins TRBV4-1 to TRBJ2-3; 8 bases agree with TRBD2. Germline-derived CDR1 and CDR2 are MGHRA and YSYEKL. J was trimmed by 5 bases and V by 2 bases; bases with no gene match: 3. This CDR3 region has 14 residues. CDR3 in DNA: TGCGCCAGCAGCCAACCCAGCGGGGGAGATACGCAGTATTTT. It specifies CASSQPSGGDTQYF.

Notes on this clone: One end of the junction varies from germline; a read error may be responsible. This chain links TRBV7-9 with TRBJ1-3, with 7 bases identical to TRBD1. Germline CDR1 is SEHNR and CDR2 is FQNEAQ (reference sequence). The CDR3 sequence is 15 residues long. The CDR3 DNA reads TGTGCCAGCAACTTATACAGGGGATACGGAAACACCATATATTTT. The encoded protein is CASNLYRGYGNTIYF.

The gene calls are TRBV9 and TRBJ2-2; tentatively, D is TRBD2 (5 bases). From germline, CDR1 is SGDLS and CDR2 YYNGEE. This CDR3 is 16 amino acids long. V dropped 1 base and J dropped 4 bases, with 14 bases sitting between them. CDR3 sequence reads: CASSVSLGVGTGELFF. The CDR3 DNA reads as TGTGCCAGCAGCGTAAGCCTCGGGGTCGGCACCGGGGAGCTGTTTTTT. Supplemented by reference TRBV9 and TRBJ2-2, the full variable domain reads DSGVTQTPKHLITATGQRVTLRCSPRSGDLSVYWYQQSLDQGLQFLIQYYNGEERAKGNILERFSAQQFPDLHSELNLSSLELGDSALYFCASSVSLGVGTGELFFGEGSRLTVL.

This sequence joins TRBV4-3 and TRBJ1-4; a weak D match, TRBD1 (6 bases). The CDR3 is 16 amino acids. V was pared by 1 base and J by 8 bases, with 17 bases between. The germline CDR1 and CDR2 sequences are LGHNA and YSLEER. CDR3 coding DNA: TGCGCCAGCAGCCAAGGCCTGGGGGACAAGGGAGAAAAACTGTTTTTT. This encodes CASSQGLGDKGEKLFF.

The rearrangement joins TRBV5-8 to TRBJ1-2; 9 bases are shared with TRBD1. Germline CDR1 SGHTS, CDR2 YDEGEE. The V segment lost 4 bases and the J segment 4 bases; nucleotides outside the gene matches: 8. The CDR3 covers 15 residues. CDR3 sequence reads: CASSTGQGQGYGYTF. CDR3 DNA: TGTGCCAGCAGCACGGGACAGGGCCAGGGCTATGGCTACACCTTC.

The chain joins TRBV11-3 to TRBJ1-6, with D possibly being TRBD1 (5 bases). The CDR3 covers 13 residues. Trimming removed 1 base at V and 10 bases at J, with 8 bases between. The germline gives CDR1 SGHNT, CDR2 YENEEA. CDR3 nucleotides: TGTGCCAGCAGCTTAGCGGGGGAATCACCCCTCCACTTT. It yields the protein CASSLAGESPLHF.

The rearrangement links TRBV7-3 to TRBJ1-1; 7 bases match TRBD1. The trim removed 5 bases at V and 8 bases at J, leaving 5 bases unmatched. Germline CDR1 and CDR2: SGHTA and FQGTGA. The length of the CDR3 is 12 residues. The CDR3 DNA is TGTGCCAGCAGCCCTACGACAGGGGAAGCTTTCTTT. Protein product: CASSPTTGEAFF.

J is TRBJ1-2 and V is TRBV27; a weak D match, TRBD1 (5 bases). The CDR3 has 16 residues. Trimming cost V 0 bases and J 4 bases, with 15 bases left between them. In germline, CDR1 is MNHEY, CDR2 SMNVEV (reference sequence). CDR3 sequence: CASSLSGQAFRYGYTF. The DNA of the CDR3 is TGTGCCAGCAGTTTATCGGGGCAGGCGTTCCGCTATGGCTACACCTTC.